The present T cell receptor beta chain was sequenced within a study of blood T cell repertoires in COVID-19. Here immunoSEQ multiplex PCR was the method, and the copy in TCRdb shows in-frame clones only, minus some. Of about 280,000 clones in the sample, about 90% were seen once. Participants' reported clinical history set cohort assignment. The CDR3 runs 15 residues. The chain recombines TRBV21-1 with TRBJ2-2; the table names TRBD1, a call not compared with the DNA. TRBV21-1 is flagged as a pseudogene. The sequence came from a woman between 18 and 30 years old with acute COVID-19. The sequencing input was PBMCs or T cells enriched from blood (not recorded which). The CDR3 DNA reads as TGTGCCAGCAGCATGGGACAGGGCGCCACCGGGGAGCTGTTTTTT. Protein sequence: CASSMGQGATGELFF.